The following is a T cell receptor (beta chain) sequence with its context. Its antigen is still unknown. TCRdb called the reads again in MiXCR, with one record for every CDR3 protein. The profile shows about 920,000 distinct CDR3 sequences, around 32% of them singletons. There are 16 residues in the CDR3. Per germline, CDR1 MGHRA and CDR2 YSYEKL. V dropped 1 base and J dropped 0 bases, with 10 bases sitting between them. The data derive from a study of T cell repertoires in cytomegalovirus infection. This chain connects TRBV4-1 to TRBJ2-1, with D tentatively TRBD1 (5 bases). The starting material was cultured CD8+ T cells from PBMCs, obtained from culture after CMV antigen stimulation. This receptor was identified in a human donor in good health (CMV status not recorded). Some clones in this sample may be carry-over from other donors' samples. The CDR3 is CASSQVVGLSYNEQFF. The CDR3 DNA follows: TGCGCCAGCAGCCAAGTTGTGGGGCTCTCCTACAATGAGCAGTTCTTC.